This TCR beta chain was sequenced during a study of shared clonotypes between healthy human individuals. Study results and limitations: The sampled material consisted only of blood, and tissue repertoires are likely to differ.

A single count supports this clone. Its target is not known. Several immunoSEQ 96-well plates shared each subset's DNA, each plate a replicate. Sorted-subset replicate PCR reactions were performed with about 200 ng DNA, corresponding to tens of thousands of T cell genomes. The assay was immunoSEQ multiplex PCR, and TCRdb's table has in-frame clones only and misses some. The table records about 2 million clones, about 94% of them present only once. This CDR3 is 17 amino acids long. V was trimmed by 10 bases and J by 3 bases, leaving 28 bases between them. Looked up from germline, CDR1 is LNHDA and CDR2 is SQIVND (reference sequence). Positive CCR7 selection of CD45RO-negative cells yielded the naive CD8 cells, and terminally differentiated effector memory CD45RA+ cells were excluded.

The chain combines TRBV19 with TRBJ2-7; tentative D call: TRBD1 (6 bases). This clonotype was obtained from a man between 18 and 35 years old in good health. Sequenced material: naive CD8+ T cells sorted from blood. CDR3 DNA sequence: TGTGCCACCTCCCCCCCACAGGGATGGGGGTTAGGCTACGAGCAGTACTTC. Its translation is CATSPPQGWGLGYEQYF.